This TCR beta chain was sequenced for a study of T cells after yellow fever vaccination. This clonotype was observed a few times. Its antigen remains unknown. TCRdb re-derived calls from the 5' RACE reads in MiXCR, one entry per CDR3 protein. The sample records 620,000 or so distinct CDR3 sequences, 10% to 15% being singletons. Deletions cut 3 bases from V and 9 bases from J, with 12 bases between. CDR1 is DFQATT, CDR2 SNEGSKA, per germline (reference sequence). The CDR3 extends over 11 amino acids. Points from the study as a whole: Post-booster reappearance was seen for most primary-vaccination clones (around 96% CD4, around 91% CD8). The secondary response showed a weaker magnitude and a faster peak, day 5 versus 15.

The receptor comes from a man aged 30 to 39 who received the YFV17D yellow fever vaccine. The chain joins TRBV20-1 to TRBJ2-7; D call uncertain. Source: PBMCs, taken on the day of the yellow fever booster vaccination. CDR3 bases: TGCAGTGCTAGTGGGTCGCCGGGGCAGTACTTC. Residues: CSASGSPGQYF.